This record covers a single T cell receptor (beta chain). What it recognizes is unknown. Germline CDR1 SNHLY, CDR2 FYNNEI. This CDR3 comprises 15 residues. V lost 6 bases to trimming and J lost 2 bases; unmatched junction nucleotides: 9. Both 60 Vbeta primers and 13 Jbeta primers went into the PCR. The repertoire was sequenced with immunoSEQ multiplex PCR; TCRdb's copy has only in-frame clones and lacks some. This sample has roughly 150,000 clones, with about 80% found just once. This entry comes from a study of cytomegalovirus exposure and HLA in healthy donors. Notes on the study in general: The study listed roughly 150 cytomegalovirus-associated TCR beta chains. Only CMV serostatus was available as immune exposure information. Later analysis revealed greater clonal expansion in HLA-associated TCR beta chains than in equally common others.

This receptor was identified in a man aged 35 to 55 in good health and CMV-seropositive. The chain recombines TRBV2 with TRBJ1-2; 7 bases are a match to TRBD1. The sample was PBMCs. The CDR3: CASRGGAVGNYGYTF. The CDR3 DNA reads TGTGCCAGCAGAGGGGGCGCGGTAGGAAACTATGGCTACACCTTC.